This TCR beta chain was sequenced in a study of T-cell memory formation after mild COVID-19 (dated by TCRdb to the early 2020s). The study in broad terms: TCR sequence clusters from the two donors were largely donor specific. T-cell clones expanding and contracting after mild COVID-19 in a couple of donors were tracked by longitudinal TCRalpha and TCRbeta repertoire sequencing. Two young, previously healthy adult volunteers, one female and one male, were included in the cohort. What the study reported, not specific to this receptor: Balanced CD4/CD8 phenotypes were observed for clones contracting from day 15 to 85, whereas a bias towards CD4+ was observed for a second wave of clones expanding from day 15 to 37. Some responding clones were found in pre-infection memory, which suggests that pre-existing cross-reactive memory T cells took part in the SARS-CoV-2 response. Contracting CD4+ clones turned up mainly in the CM and EM memory subsets, whereas EMRA was where CD8+ clones were enriched. SARS-CoV-2 specificity was not confirmed for the second-wave clones peaking on day 37. Only two mild cases were covered by the study, and larger cohorts that include severe cases with pre-infection samples were considered necessary.

The reads were generated on an Illumina NovaSeq 6000. TCRalpha and TCRbeta cDNA libraries were built by 5'RACE with constant-segment primers, adding sample barcodes and unique molecular identifiers. Trizol reagent was used to extract RNA from every sample. The libraries were amplified in two PCR steps, and the second step added a second sample barcode and Illumina TruSeq adapters. Libraries were sequenced on an Illumina NovaSeq with 2 x 150 bp paired-end reads. As for how the authors treated the data: The reads were demultiplexed and collapsed into UMI-guided consensus sequences using migec v1.2.7. Using mixcr v2.1.11, UMI consensuses were aligned to TRA and TRB V and J templates and then assembled into clonotypes. Clonotypes were classified as expanded or contracted when called significant by both edgeR and NoisET, with noise models trained on biological replicates. For edgeR calls, the thresholds were a false discovery rate-adjusted p below 0.01 and a log2 fold-change of 1. As an exploratory analysis of dynamics, max-normalized trajectories of the 1000 most abundant clonotypes were examined with PCA combined with hierarchical clustering. Each responding clone was given a CD4 or CD8 phenotype based on the CD4+ and CD8+ repertoires, which had been sequenced separately. The public reads were run again by TCRdb, first through fastp at Q25 and then through MiXCR, and only productive beta chains were kept. Identical CDR3 proteins give one entry, which carries the most common genes and DNA. TCRdb's processing, not the study's, gives the V and J calls here. This sample lists approximately 300,000 distinct CDR3 sequences; more than 15% were detected once. Over 20% of the sample lies in the top ten.

Note on this clonotype: Its antigen is still unknown. Nothing much larger sits one base from this clone, and base qualities are not available.

From a lookup of the germline V gene, CDR1 and CDR2 are ENHRY and SYGVKD. The CDR3 holds 14 amino acids from the cysteine to the phenylalanine. Kept here is only the CDR3 DNA, which spans 42 bases and is read in frame from base 1. Relative to germline, V is 3 bases shorter and J is 1 base shorter, with 9 bases between their ends. Ficoll-Paque density gradient centrifugation was used to isolate PBMCs. The clonotype comes from a man aged 18 to 35 who had mild COVID-19 (a few samples of this study predate the infection). The sample titles of this study are shuffled in the database, so cell type and time point are left out; the donor was told from shared clones. Sequenced input: PBMCs or a T cell subset sorted from them (not recorded which). The sequence links TRBV10-3 to TRBJ2-5, with a tentative D gene TRBD1 over 6 matching bases. The DNA sequence is TGTGCCATCAGTGACAGGGGCACCCAAGAGACCCAGTACTTC. Translated, this is CAISDRGTQETQYF.